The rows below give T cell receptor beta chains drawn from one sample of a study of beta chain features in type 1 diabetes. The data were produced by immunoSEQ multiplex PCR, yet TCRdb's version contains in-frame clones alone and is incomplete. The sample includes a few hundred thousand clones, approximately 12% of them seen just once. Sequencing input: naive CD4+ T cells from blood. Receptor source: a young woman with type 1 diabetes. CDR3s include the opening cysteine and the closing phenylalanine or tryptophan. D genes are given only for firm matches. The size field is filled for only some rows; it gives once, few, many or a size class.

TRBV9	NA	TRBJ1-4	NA	TGTGCCAGCAGCGTAGCGGGATCTAATGAAAAACTGTTTTTT	CASSVAGSNEKLFF
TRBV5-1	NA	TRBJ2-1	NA	TGCGCCAGCAGCTTGGGAGGCTCCCTCTACAATGAGCAGTTCTTC	CASSLGGSLYNEQFF
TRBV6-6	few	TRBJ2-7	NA	TGTGCCAGCAGTCGGGACTTAACCTACGAGCAGTACTTC	CASSRDLTYEQYF
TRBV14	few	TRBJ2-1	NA	TGTGCCAGCAGCCAACTGTCAGAGCGCAATGAGCAGTTCTTC	CASSQLSERNEQFF
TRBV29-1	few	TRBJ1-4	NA	TGCAGCGTTGATCAGCTGGGGGAGGGTGAAAAACTGTTTTTT	CSVDQLGEGEKLFF
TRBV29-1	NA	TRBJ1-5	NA	TGCAGCGTTACCGATAGAAACAATCAGCCCCAGCATTTT	CSVTDRNNQPQHF
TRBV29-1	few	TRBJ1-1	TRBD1	TGCAGCGTACACAGGGGGTTGGGGACTGAAGCTTTCTTT	CSVHRGLGTEAFF
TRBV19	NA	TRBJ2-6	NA	TGTGCCAGTAGCCAAGTGGACTGGCGCTCTGGGGCCAACGTCCTGACTTTC	CASSQVDWRSGANVLTF
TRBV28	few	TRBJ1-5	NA	TGTGCCAGCAGTTCGACAGGCCGCGGCGGTCAGCCCCAGCATTTT	CASSSTGRGGQPQHF
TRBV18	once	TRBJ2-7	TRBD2	TGTGCCAGCTCACCAGATAGCGGGAACTACGAGCAGTACTTC	CASSPDSGNYEQYF
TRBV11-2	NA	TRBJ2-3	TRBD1	TGTGCCAGCAGCCCAGGACAGGGCACAGATACGCAGTATTTT	CASSPGQGTDTQYF
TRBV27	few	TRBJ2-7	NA	TGTGCCAGCAGTCCTAAACCGCATTACGAGCAGTACTTC	CASSPKPHYEQYF
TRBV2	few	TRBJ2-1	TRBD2	TGTGCCAGCAGCCCTCAAGGCGGGAGGGCCGGGGATGAGCAGTTCTTC	CASSPQGGRAGDEQFF
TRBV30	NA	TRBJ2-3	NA	TGTGCCTGGAGACCCCCGGGTTCGGCAGATACGCAGTATTTT	CAWRPPGSADTQYF
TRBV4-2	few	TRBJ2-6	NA	TGTGCCAGCAGCCAACCCAGCTCTGGGGCCAACGTCCTGACTTTC	CASSQPSSGANVLTF
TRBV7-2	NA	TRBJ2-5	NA	TGTGCCAGCAGCTTAGTGAGGGAGACCCAGTACTTC	CASSLVRETQYF
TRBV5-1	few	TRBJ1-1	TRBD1	TGCGCCAGCAGCCCTTCGACAGGGACGAACACTGAAGCTTTCTTT	CASSPSTGTNTEAFF
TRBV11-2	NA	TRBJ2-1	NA	TGTGCCAGCACGGCGGGATGGGGGACTGAGCAGTTCTTC	CASTAGWGTEQFF
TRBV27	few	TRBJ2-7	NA	TGTGCCAGCAGTCCCCCTCTCAGCTCCTACGAGCAGTACTTC	CASSPPLSSYEQYF
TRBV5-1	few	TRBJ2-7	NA	TGCGCCAGCAGCTTGGACTCAACGTCCTACGAGCAGTACTTC	CASSLDSTSYEQYF
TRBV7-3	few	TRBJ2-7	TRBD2	TGTGCCAGCAGCTCCTCCGGGACTAGCGGGTTCTACGAGCAGTACTTC	CASSSSGTSGFYEQYF
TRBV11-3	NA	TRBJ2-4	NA	TGTGCCAGCAGCTTACGAGGCAGGGATGATAGAAACATTCAGTACTTC	CASSLRGRDDRNIQYF
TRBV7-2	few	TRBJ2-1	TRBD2	TGTGCCAGCAGCATCGTAGCGGGAAGCTCCTACAATGAGCAGTTCTTC	CASSIVAGSSYNEQFF
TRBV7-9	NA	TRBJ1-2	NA	TGTGCCAGCAGCCCGACAGACTATGGCTACACCTTC	CASSPTDYGYTF
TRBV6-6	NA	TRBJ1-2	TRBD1	TGTGCCAGCAGCCCTCCTGACAGGGTTGCCTATGGCTACACCTTC	CASSPPDRVAYGYTF
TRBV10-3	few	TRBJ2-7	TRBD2	TGTGCCATTGGCGGGACTAGCTTTAAGGGCGAGCAGTACTTC	CAIGGTSFKGEQYF
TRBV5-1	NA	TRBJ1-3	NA	TGCGCCAGCAGCTTGGGGGGCATCGGTGGAAACACCATATATTTT	CASSLGGIGGNTIYF
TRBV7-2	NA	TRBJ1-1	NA	TGTGCCAGCAGCTTAGTCCAGGGAATGAACACTGAAGCTTTCTTT	CASSLVQGMNTEAFF
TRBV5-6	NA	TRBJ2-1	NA	TGTGCCAGCAGCTTGGTGGGCAGTAGATCCTACAATGAGCAGTTCTTC	CASSLVGSRSYNEQFF
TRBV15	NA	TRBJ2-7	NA	TGTGCCACCAGCAGAGATAAGGCGGGGTCGGGCGAGCAGTACTTC	CATSRDKAGSGEQYF
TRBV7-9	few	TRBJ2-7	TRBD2	TGTGCCAGCAGCGTTCCGGGACTAGCGGGAACCGAGCAGTACTTC	CASSVPGLAGTEQYF